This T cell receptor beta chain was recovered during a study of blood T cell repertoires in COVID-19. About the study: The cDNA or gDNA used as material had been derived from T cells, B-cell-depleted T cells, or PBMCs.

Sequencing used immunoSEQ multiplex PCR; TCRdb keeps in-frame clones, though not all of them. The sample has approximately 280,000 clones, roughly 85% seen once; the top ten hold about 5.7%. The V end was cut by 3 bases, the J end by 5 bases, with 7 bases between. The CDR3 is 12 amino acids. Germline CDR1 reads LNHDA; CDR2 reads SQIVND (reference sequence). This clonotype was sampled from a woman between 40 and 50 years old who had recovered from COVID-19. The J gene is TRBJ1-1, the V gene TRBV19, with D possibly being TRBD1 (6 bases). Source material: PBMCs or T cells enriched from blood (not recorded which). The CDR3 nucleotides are TGTGCCAGTAGTATGAGGGGGACTGAAGCTTTCTTT. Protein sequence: CASSMRGTEAFF.